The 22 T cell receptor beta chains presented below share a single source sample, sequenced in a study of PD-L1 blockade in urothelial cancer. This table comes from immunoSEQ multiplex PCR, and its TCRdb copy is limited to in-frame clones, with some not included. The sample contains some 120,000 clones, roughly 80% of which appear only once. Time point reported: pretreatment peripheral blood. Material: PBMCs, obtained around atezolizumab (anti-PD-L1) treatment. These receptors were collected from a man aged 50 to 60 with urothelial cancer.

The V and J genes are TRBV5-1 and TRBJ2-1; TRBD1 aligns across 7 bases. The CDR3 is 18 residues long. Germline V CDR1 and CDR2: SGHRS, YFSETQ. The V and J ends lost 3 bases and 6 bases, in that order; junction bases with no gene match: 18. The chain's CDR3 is CASSSTGVRPSPSNEQFF. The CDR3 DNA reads TGCGCCAGCAGCTCAACAGGGGTGCGGCCGTCGCCTTCCAATGAGCAGTTCTTC. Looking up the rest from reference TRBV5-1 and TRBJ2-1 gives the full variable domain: KAGVTQTPRYLIKTRGQQVTLSCSPISGHRSVSWYQQTPGQGLQFLFEYFSETQRNKGNFPGRFSGRQFSNSRSEMNVSTLELGDSALYLCASSSTGVRPSPSNEQFFGPGTRLTVL.

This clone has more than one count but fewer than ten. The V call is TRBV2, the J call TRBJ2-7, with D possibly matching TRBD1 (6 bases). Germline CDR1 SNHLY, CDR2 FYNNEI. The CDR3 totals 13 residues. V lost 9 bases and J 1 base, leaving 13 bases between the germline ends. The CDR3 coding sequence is TGTGCCAGTACAGGGACAAAGTCCTACGAGCAGTACTTC. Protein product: CASTGTKSYEQYF.

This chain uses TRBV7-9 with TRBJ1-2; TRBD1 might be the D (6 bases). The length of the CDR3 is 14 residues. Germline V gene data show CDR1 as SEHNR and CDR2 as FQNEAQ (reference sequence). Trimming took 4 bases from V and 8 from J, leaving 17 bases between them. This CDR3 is CASSWDIASSGYTF. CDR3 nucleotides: TGTGCCAGCAGCTGGGACATAGCGAGTTCGGGCTACACCTTC.

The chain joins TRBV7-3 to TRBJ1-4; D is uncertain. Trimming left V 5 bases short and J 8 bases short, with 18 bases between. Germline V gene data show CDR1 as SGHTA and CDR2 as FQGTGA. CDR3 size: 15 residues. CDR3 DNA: TGTGCCAGCAGCCCCCCGCGGGATATACCCGAAAAACTGTTTTTT. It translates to CASSPPRDIPEKLFF.

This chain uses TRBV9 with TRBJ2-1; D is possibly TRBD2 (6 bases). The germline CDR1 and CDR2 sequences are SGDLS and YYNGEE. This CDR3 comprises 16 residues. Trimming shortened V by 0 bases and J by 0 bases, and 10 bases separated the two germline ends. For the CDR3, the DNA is TGTGCCAGCAGCGTAGCGGGACTTGGCTCCTACAATGAGCAGTTCTTC. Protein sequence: CASSVAGLGSYNEQFF.

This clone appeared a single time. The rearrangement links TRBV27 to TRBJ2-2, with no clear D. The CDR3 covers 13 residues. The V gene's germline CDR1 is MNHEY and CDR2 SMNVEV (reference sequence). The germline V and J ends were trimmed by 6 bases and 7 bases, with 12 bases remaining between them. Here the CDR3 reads CASSRFVSGELFF. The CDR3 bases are TGTGCCAGCAGCCGTTTCGTTAGCGGGGAGCTGTTTTTT.

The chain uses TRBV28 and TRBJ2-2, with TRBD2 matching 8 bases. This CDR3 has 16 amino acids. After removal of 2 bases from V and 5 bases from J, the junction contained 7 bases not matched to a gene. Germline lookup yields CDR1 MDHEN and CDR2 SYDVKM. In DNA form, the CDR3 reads TGTGCCAGCAGTTTAAACGGGAGGGCCCGAACCGGGGAGCTGTTTTTT. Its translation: CASSLNGRARTGELFF.

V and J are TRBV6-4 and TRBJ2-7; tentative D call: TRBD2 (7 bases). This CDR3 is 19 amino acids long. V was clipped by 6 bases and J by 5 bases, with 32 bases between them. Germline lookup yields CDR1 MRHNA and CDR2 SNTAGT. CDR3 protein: CASRSDTGLEGVRVDEQYF. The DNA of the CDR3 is TGTGCCAGCAGATCGGACACTGGACTAGAGGGGGTGCGTGTAGACGAGCAGTACTTC.

CDR3 DNA: TGCGCCAGCAGGAGGAGTAGCTATGGCTACACCTTC. It specifies CASRRSSYGYTF. This chain joins TRBV10-1 and TRBJ1-2, with unresolved D. Germline V gene sequence: CDR1 WNHNN, CDR2 SYGVQD (reference sequence). The V gene lost 6 bases and the J gene lost 4 bases, with 9 bases spanning the gap. This CDR3 has 12 amino acids.

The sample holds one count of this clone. In DNA, the CDR3 is TGTGCCAGCTCGCGACAGGGAGAGGAAGAGACCCAGTACTTC. Translating it yields CASSRQGEEETQYF. The rearrangement links TRBV18 to TRBJ2-5; 7 bases match TRBD1. J lost 3 bases, V lost 6 bases, and 7 bases had no gene match. This CDR3 region has 14 residues. Germline loops: CDR1 KGHSH, CDR2 LQKENI.

CDR3 region: CASVGTSGRRGNEQFF. CDR3 DNA sequence: TGTGCCAGCGTCGGGACTAGCGGAAGACGGGGGAATGAGCAGTTCTTC. This rearrangement joins TRBV27 to TRBJ2-1, with TRBD2 matching 11 bases. Germline trimming cut 8 bases from V and 7 bases from J; bases unmatched to any gene: 13. The CDR3 has 16 amino acids. Germline V gene data show CDR1 as MNHEY and CDR2 as SMNVEV (reference sequence).

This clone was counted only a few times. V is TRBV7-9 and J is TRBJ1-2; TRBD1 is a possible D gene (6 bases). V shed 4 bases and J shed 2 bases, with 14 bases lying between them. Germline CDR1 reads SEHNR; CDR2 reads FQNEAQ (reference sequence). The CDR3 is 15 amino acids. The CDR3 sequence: CASSSSGERNYGYTF. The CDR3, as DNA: TGTGCCAGCAGCTCCTCAGGGGAAAGGAACTATGGCTACACCTTC.

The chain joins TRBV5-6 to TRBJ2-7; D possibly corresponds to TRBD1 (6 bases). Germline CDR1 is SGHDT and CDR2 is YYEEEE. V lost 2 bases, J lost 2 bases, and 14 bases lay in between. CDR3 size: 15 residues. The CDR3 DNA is TGTGCCAGCAGCTTTCAGGCAGGGGCGACCTACGAGCAGTACTTC. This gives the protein CASSFQAGATYEQYF.

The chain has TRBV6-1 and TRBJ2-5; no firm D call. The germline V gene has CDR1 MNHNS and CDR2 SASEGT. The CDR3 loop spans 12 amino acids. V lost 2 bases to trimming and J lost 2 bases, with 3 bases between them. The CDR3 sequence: CASSEQQETQYF. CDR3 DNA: TGTGCCAGCAGTGAACAGCAAGAGACCCAGTACTTC.

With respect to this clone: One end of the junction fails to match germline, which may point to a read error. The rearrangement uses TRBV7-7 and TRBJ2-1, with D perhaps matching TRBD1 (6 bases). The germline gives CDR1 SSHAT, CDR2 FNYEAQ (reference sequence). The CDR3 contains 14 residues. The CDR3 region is CASSPGQGYDEQFF. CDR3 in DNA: TGTGCTAGCAGCCCGGGTCAGGGGTACGATGAGCAGTTCTTC.

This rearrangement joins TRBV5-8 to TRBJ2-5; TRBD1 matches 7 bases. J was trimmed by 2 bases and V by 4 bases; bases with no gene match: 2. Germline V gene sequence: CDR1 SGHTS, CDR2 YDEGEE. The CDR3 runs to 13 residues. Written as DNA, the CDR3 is TGTGCCAGCAGCGAGGGACAGCAAGAGACCCAGTACTTC. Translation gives CASSEGQQETQYF.

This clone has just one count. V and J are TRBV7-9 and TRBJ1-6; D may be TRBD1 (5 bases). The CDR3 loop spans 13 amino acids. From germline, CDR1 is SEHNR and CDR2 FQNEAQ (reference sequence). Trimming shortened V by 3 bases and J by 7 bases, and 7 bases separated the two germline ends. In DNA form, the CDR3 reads TGTGCCAGCAGCTTTCAGGGAAATTCACCCCTCCACTTT. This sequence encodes CASSFQGNSPLHF.

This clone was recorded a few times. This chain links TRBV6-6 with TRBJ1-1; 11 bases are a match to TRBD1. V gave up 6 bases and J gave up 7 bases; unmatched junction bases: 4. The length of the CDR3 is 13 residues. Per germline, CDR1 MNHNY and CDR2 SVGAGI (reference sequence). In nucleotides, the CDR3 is TGTGCCAGCAGGGACAGGGGGCAAGTTGAAGCTTTCTTT. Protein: CASRDRGQVEAFF.

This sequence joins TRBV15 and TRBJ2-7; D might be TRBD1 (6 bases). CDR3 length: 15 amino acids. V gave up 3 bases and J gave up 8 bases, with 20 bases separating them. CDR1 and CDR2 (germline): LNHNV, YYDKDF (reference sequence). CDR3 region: CATSRAPTRGDQQYF. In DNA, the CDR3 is TGTGCCACCAGCAGGGCCCCGACCAGGGGTGACCAGCAGTACTTC.

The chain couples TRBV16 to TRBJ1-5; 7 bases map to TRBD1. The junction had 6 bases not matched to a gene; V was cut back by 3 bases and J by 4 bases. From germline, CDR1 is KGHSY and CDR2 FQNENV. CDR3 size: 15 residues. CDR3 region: CASSQGRTGNQPQHF. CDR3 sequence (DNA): TGTGCCAGCAGCCAGGGCAGGACAGGAAATCAGCCCCAGCATTTT.

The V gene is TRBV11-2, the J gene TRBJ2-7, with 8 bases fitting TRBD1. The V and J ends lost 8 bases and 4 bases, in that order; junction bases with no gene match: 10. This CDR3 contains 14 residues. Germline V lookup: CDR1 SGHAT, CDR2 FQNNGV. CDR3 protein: CASGLGQGPYEQYF. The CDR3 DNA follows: TGTGCCAGCGGCCTTGGACAGGGACCATACGAGCAGTACTTC.

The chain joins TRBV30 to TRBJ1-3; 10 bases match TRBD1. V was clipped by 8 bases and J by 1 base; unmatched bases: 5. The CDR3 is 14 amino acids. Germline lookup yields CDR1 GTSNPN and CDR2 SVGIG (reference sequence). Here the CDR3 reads CAGRGQGSGNTIYF. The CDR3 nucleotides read TGTGCCGGAAGGGGACAGGGGTCTGGAAACACCATATATTTT.